This T cell receptor (beta chain) was identified during a study of cytomegalovirus exposure and HLA in healthy donors. Whole-study findings and limits: Within the data, a cluster of highly shared sequence variants was likely a sequencing artifact. A later analysis found TCR association rates differed by HLA locus, highest for DRB1 and lowest for HLA-C.

PCR was performed using 60 Vbeta and 13 Jbeta primers. TCRdb's copy holds only in-frame clones and misses some; the assay was immunoSEQ multiplex PCR. The repertoire includes tens of thousands of clones, more than 50% of them detected once, and 14% to 15% sits in the top ten. CDR1 MGHRA and CDR2 YSYEKL come from the germline V gene. V lost 7 bases and J lost 2; bases outside the gene matches: 25. The CDR3 totals 20 residues. To note about this clone: Its antigen remains unidentified.

Healthy bone marrow donors made up the cohort. This clonotype originated in a woman between 35 and 50 years old in good health and CMV-seropositive. The rearrangement joins TRBV4-1 to TRBJ2-7, with 8 nucleotides matching TRBD2. The sample comprised PBMCs. The CDR3 nucleotides are TGCGCCAGCACCTACGGAGGGGGGCTGAGCGGGAGTGGTATGCCCTACGAGCAGTACTTC. It specifies CASTYGGGLSGSGMPYEQYF.